This TCR beta chain is drawn from a study of cytomegalovirus exposure and HLA in healthy donors. Nominally healthy donors were sampled, though unrecorded immune exposures were likely. Vbeta (60) and Jbeta (13) primers were used in the PCR. Profiling relied on immunoSEQ multiplex PCR, and the TCRdb table lists in-frame clones only, not all of them. Recorded for this sample: approximately 110,000 clones. The germline V gene has CDR1 MNHNS and CDR2 SASEGT. The CDR3 contains 13 residues. Unmatched junction bases numbered 10, after V lost 7 bases and J lost 8 bases. Sequenced sample: PBMCs. V is TRBV6-1 and J is TRBJ1-1; TRBD1 aligns across 7 bases. The sequence was collected from a man younger than 45 in good health and CMV-seronegative. The CDR3 DNA reads TGTGCCAGCAAGGACAGGCAGCTCAACGAAGCTTTCTTT. Its protein product is CASKDRQLNEAFF.